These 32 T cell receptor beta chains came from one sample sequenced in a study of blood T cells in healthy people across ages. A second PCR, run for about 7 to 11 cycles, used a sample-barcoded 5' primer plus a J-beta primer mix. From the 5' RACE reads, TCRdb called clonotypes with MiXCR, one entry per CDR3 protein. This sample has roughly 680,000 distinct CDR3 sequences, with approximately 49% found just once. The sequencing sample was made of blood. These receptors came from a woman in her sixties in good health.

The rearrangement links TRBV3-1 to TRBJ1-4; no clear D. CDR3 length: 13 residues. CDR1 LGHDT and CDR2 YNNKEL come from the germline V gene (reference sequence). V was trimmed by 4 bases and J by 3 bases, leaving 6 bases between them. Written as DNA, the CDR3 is TGTGCCAGCAGCCCGAGGGCTAATGAAAAACTGTTTTTT. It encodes CASSPRANEKLFF.

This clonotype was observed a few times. The CDR3 protein is CATSREGLAGSYNEQYF. In DNA, the CDR3 is TGTGCCACCAGCAGAGAGGGACTAGCGGGAAGCTACAATGAGCAGTACTTC. The chain couples TRBV15 to TRBJ2-5; 13 nucleotides line up with TRBD2. CDR1 and CDR2 (germline): LNHNV, YYDKDF (reference sequence). This CDR3 has 17 amino acids. Losses at the gene ends were 0 bases for V and 11 bases for J; bases not matched to a gene: 12.

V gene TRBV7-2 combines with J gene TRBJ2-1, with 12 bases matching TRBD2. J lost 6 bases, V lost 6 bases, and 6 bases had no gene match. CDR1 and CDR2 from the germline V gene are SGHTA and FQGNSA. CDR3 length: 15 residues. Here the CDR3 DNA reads TGTGCCAGCAGACGAGGACTAGCGGGGCCCAATGAGCAGTTCTTC. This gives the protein CASRRGLAGPNEQFF.

The CDR3 bases are TGCAGTGCTAGAGACCCCGGGACAGGAGACAATGAGCAGTTCTTC. This encodes CSARDPGTGDNEQFF. The chain is built from TRBV20-1 and TRBJ2-1; TRBD1 matches at 8 bases. The CDR3 spans 15 residues. With 0 bases clipped from V and 5 bases from J, the junction kept 6 bases outside the gene matches. Germline V lookup: CDR1 DFQATT, CDR2 SNEGSKA (reference sequence).

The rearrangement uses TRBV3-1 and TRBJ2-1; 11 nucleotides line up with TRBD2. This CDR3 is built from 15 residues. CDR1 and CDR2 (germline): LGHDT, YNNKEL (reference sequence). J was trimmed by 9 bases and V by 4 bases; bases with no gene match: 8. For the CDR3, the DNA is TGTGCCAGCAGCCCCAGGACTAGCGGGTTAGGTGAGCAGTTCTTC. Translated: CASSPRTSGLGEQFF.

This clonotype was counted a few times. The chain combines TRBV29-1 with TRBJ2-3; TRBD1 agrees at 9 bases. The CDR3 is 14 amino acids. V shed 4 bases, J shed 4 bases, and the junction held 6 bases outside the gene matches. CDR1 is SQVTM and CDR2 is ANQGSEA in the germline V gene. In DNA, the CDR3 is TGCAGCGTTGCCCGGGACAGGGCTTCAGATACGCAGTATTTT. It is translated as CSVARDRASDTQYF.

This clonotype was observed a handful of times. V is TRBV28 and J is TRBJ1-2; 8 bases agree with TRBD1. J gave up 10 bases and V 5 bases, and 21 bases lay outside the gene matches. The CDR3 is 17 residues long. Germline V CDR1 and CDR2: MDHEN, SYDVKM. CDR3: CASSAPAQGAPGYAYTF. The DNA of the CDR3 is TGTGCCAGCAGTGCCCCGGCTCAGGGGGCCCCAGGTTACGCCTACACCTTC.

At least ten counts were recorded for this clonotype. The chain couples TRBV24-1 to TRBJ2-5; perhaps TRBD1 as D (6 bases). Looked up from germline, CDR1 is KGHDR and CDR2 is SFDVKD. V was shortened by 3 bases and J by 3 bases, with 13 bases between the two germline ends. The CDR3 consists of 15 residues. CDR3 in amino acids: CATSDTRTEEETQYF. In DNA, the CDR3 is TGTGCCACCAGTGATACTAGGACAGAAGAAGAGACCCAGTACTTC.

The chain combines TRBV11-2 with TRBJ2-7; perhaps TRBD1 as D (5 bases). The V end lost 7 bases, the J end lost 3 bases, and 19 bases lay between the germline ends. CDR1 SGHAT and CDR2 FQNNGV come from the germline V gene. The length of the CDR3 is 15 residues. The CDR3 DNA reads TGTGCCAGCACCCCTGGGTGGGCAGGGAACTACGAGCAGTACTTC. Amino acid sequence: CASTPGWAGNYEQYF.

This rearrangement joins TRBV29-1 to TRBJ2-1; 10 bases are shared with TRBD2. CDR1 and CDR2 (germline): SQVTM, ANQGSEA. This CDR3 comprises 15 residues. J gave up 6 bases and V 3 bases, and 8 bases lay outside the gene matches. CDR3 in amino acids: CSVEASGGVSNEQFF. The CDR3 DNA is TGCAGCGTTGAGGCTAGCGGGGGTGTAAGCAATGAGCAGTTCTTC.

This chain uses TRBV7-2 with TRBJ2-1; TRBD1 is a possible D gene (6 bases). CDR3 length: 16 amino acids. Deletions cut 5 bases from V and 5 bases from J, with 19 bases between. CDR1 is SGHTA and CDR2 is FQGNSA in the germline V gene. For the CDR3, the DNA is TGTGCCAGCAGCCCCAAGAAAGGGGGTGAGAACAATGAGCAGTTCTTC. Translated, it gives CASSPKKGGENNEQFF.

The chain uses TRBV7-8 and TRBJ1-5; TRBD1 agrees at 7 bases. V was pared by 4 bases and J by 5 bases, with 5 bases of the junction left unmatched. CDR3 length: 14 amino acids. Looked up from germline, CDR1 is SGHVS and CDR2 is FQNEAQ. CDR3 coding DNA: TGTGCCAGCAGCTACGGGACAGAGCATCAGCCCCAGCATTTT. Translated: CASSYGTEHQPQHF.

This CDR3 is CASTPLAGGYEQYF. CDR3 in DNA: TGTGCCAGCACCCCACTAGCGGGAGGCTACGAGCAGTACTTC. This chain links TRBV6-5 with TRBJ2-7, with TRBD2 identical over 12 bases. Germline V lookup: CDR1 MNHEY, CDR2 SVGAGI. The V gene end was trimmed by 7 bases and the J gene end by 3 bases; junction bases not matched to a gene: 4. CDR3 length: 14 residues.

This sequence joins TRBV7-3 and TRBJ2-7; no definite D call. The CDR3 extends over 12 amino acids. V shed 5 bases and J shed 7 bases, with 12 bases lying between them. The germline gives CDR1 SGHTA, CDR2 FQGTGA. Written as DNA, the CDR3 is TGTGCCAGCAGCCAAGAATCGATAGAGCAGTACTTC. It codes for CASSQESIEQYF.

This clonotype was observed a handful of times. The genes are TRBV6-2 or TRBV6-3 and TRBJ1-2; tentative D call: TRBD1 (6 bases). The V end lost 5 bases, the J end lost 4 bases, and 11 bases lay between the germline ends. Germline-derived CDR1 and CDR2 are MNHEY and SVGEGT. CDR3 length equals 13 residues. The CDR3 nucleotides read TGTGCCAGCAGTCCCGGGACAACCTATGGCTACACCTTC. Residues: CASSPGTTYGYTF.

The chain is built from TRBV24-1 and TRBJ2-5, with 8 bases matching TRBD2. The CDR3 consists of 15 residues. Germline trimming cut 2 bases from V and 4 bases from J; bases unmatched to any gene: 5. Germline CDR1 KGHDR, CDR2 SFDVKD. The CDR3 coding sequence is TGTGCCACCAGTGATTGGAGCGGGAGCATAGAGACCCAGTACTTC. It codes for CATSDWSGSIETQYF.

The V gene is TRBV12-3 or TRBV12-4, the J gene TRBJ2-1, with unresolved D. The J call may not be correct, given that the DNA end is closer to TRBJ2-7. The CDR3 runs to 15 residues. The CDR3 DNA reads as TGTGCCAGCAGCTCTCGCAGTTTCAAGCACAATGAGCAGTACTTC. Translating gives CASSSRSFKHNEQYF.

The CDR3 DNA sequence: TGTGCCAGCAGCTCGACTAGTCGCCACGAGCAGTACTTC. It yields the protein CASSSTSRHEQYF. V usage is TRBV7-9 and J usage is TRBJ2-7; possibly TRBD2 for D (6 bases). Germline-derived CDR1 and CDR2 are SEHNR and FQNEAQ (reference sequence). The CDR3 is 13 residues long. Trimming stripped 4 bases from V and 5 bases from J, with 12 bases between.

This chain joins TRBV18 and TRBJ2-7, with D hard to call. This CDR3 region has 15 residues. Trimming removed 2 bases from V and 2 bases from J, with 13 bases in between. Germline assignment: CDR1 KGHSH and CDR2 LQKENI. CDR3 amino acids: CASSPNPQFAYEQYF. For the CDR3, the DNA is TGTGCCAGCTCACCAAATCCCCAATTCGCCTACGAGCAGTACTTC.

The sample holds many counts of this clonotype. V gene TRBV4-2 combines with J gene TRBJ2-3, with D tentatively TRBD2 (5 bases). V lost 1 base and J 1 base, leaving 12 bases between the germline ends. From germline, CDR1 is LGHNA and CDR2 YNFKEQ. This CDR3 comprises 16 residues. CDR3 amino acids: CASSQGSSRRTDTQYF. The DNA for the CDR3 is TGTGCCAGCAGCCAAGGGTCTAGCAGACGCACAGATACGCAGTATTTT.

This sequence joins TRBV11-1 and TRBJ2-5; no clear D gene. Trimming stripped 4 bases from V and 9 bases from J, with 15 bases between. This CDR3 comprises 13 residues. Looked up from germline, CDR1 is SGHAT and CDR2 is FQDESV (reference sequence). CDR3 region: CASSSFTEGPQYF. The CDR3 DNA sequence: TGTGCCAGCAGCTCCTTCACCGAAGGGCCCCAGTACTTC.

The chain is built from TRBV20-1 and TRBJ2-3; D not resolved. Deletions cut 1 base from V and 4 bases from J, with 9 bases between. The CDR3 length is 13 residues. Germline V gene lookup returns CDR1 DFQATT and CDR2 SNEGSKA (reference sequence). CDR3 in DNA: TGCAGTGCTAGAGGCCCAAATGCAGATACGCAGTATTTT. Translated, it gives CSARGPNADTQYF.

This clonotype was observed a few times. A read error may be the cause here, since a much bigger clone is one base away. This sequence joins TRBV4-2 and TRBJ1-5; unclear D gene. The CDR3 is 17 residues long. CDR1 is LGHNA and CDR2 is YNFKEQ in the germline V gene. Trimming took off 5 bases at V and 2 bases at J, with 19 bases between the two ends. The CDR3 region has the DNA TGTGCCAGCAGCAAATCATGGTCCCCCATGGGCAATCAGCCCCAGCATTTT. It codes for CASSKSWSPMGNQPQHF.

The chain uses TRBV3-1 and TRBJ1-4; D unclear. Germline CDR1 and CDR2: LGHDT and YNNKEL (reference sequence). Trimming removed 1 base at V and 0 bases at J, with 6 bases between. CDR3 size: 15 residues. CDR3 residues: CASSQGTPTNEKLFF. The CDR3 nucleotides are TGTGCCAGCAGCCAAGGGACGCCAACTAATGAAAAACTGTTTTTT.

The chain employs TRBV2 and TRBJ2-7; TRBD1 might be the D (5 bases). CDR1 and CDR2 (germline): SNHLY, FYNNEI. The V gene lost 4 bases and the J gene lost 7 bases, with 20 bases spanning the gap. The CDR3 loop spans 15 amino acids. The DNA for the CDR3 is TGTGCCAGCAGTGGATCCAAGGGGTTTTTGAGGGAGCAGTACTTC. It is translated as CASSGSKGFLREQYF.

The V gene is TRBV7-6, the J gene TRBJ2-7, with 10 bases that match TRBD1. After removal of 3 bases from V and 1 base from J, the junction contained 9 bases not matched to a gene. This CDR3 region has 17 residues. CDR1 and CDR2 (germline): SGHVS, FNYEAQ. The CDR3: CASSFRSGTGESYEQYF. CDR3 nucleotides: TGTGCCAGCAGCTTCAGGTCCGGGACAGGGGAGTCCTACGAGCAGTACTTC.

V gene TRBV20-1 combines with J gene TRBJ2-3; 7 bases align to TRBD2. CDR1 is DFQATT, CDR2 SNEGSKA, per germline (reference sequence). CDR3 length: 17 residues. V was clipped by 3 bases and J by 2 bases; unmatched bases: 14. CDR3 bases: TGCAGTGCTAGTTTGCGGGGGTTTAGCTTGGACACAGATACGCAGTATTTT. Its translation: CSASLRGFSLDTDTQYF.

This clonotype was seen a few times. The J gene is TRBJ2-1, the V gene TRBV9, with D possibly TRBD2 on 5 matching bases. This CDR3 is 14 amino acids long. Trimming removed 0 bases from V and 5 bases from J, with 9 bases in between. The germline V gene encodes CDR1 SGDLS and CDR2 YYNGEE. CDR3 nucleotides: TGTGCCAGCAGCGTAGGGCTAGCCAACAATGAGCAGTTCTTC. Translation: CASSVGLANNEQFF.

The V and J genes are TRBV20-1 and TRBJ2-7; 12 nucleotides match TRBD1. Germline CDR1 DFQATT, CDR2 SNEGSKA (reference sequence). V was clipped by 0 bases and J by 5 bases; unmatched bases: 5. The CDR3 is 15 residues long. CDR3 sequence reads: CSAREGQGAFHEQYF. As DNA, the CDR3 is TGCAGTGCTAGAGAGGGACAGGGGGCATTCCACGAGCAGTACTTC.

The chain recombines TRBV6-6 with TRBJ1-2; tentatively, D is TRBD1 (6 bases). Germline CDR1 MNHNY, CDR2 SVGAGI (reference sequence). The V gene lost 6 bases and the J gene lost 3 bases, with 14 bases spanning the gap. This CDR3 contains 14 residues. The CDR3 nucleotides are TGTGCCAGCAGATCCTCCGGGACATACTATGGCTACACCTTC. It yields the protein CASRSSGTYYGYTF.

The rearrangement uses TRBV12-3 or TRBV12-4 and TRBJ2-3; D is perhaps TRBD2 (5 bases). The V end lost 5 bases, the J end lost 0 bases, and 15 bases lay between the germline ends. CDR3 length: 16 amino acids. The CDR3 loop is CASSVWELGSTDTQYF. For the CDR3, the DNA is TGTGCCAGCAGTGTCTGGGAGCTGGGGAGCACAGATACGCAGTATTTT.

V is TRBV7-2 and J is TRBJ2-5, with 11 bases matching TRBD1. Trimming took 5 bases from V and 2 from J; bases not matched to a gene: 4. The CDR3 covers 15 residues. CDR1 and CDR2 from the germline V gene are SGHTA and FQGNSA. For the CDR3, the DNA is TGTGCCAGCAGCATCCGGGACAGGGGGCAAGAGACCCAGTACTTC. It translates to CASSIRDRGQETQYF.